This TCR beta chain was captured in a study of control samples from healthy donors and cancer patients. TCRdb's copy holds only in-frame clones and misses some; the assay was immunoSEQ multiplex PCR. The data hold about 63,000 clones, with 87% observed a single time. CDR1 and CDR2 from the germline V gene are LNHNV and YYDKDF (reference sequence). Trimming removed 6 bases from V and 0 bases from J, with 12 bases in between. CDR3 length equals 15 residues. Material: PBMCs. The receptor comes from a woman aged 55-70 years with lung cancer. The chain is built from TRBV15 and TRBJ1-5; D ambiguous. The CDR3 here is CATRAERNSNQPQHF. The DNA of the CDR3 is TGTGCCACCAGGGCGGAAAGGAATAGCAATCAGCCCCAGCATTTT.